This T cell receptor (beta chain) was found in a study of CD8 T cells in Susac syndrome. The authors sequenced TCR beta from blood CD8+ and CD4+ T cells. Through negative isolation, CD4+ and CD8+ T cells were obtained, while TEMRA cells were enriched using FACS. Random hexamers were used to reverse transcribe 0.5 to 1 ug of RNA. Amplification of the TCR beta CDR3 was carried out by immunoSEQ multiplex PCR, which spanned a total of 54 Vbeta and 13 Jbeta segments. MiXCR, applied by TCRdb to the immunoSEQ multiplex PCR reads, yields one record per CDR3 protein. The profile shows about 180,000 distinct CDR3 sequences, 90% to 96% of them singletons. V gave up 2 bases and J gave up 0 bases; unmatched junction bases: 12. The CDR3 is 17 residues long. The germline CDR1 and CDR2 sequences are DFQATT and SNEGSKA (reference sequence).

This chain joins TRBV20-1 and TRBJ1-2; 7 bases line up with TRBD1. The TCR sequence derives from a human donor with multiple sclerosis. Sequences were obtained from CD4+ T cells from PBMCs. This CDR3 is CSARRLYGQETNYGYTF. CDR3 DNA: TGCAGTGCTAGACGCCTCTACGGACAGGAAACTAACTATGGCTACACCTTC.